What follows are 29 T cell receptor beta chains derived from one specimen sequenced in a study of T-cell memory formation after mild COVID-19 (dated by TCRdb to about 2021). The library was made by 5' RACE. Sequenced on an Illumina NovaSeq 6000. TCRdb trimmed public reads at Q25 via fastp, called clones via MiXCR and kept in-frame beta chains. Rows matching on CDR3 protein sequence are summarized as one entry with the most common DNA and genes. The sample has about 400,000 distinct CDR3 sequences on record, about 17% of them singletons. The top ten constitute around a fifth of the sample. The source material was PBMCs or a T cell subset sorted from them (not recorded which). The receptors were gathered from a man younger than 35 who had mild COVID-19 (a few samples of this study predate the infection). The sample titles of this study are shuffled in the database, so cell type and time point are left out; the donor was told from shared clones.

This clonotype has a count of ten or more. The chain has TRBV18 and TRBJ2-4; 10 positions match TRBD1. In germline, CDR1 is KGHSH, CDR2 LQKENI. The CDR3 is 14 residues long. V was clipped by 6 bases and J by 6 bases; unmatched bases: 5. This CDR3 is CASSPDRGRNIQYF. The DNA of the CDR3 is TGTGCCAGCTCGCCGGACAGGGGGAGAAACATTCAGTACTTC.

The chain carries TRBV7-8 and TRBJ2-7; TRBD1 aligns across 8 bases. Germline values: CDR1 SGHVS, CDR2 FQNEAQ. The ends lost 5 bases at V and 5 bases at J; junction bases unmatched: 2. This CDR3 contains 12 residues. The CDR3 reads CASSPTGDEQYV. The CDR3 DNA sequence: TGTGCCAGCAGCCCGACAGGGGACGAGCAGTACGTC.

The chain joins TRBV19 to TRBJ2-1; 7 nucleotides line up with TRBD2. V lost 5 bases to trimming and J lost 4 bases; unmatched junction nucleotides: 5. CDR3 length: 14 residues. Germline V lookup: CDR1 LNHDA, CDR2 SQIVND (reference sequence). The CDR3 is CASSPWEGYNEQFF. The CDR3 DNA reads as TGTGCCAGTAGTCCGTGGGAGGGTTACAATGAGCAGTTCTTC.

The chain has TRBV7-2 and TRBJ1-6, with 8 nucleotides matching TRBD1. The length of the CDR3 is 16 residues. Unmatched junction bases numbered 11, after V lost 5 bases and J lost 8 bases. The V gene's germline CDR1 is SGHTA and CDR2 FQGNSA. The DNA for the CDR3 is TGTGCCAGCAGCCGCGAGGCAGGGGGCATGTATTCACCCCTCCACTTT. Its translation: CASSREAGGMYSPLHF. Variable domain in full (rest from reference TRBV7-2 and TRBJ1-6): GAGVSQSPSNKVTEKGKDVELRCDPISGHTALYWYRQSLGQGLEFLIYFQGNSAPDKSGLPSDRFSAERTGGSVSTLTIQRTQQEDSAVYLCASSREAGGMYSPLHFGNGTRLTVT.

This clonotype turned up a few times. V and J are TRBV13 and TRBJ1-3, with 8 bases fitting TRBD1. Trimming at V came to 4 bases and at J to 10 bases, leaving 12 bases not matched to a gene. The CDR3 is made up of 15 amino acids. Germline V gene data show CDR1 as PRHDT and CDR2 as FYEKMQ (reference sequence). The chain's CDR3 is CASSSPLDRAGTIYF. The CDR3 DNA sequence: TGTGCCAGCAGCTCGCCATTGGACAGGGCGGGTACCATATATTTT.

V gene TRBV7-7 combines with J gene TRBJ2-1; D is possibly TRBD1 (5 bases). Germline lookup yields CDR1 SSHAT and CDR2 FNYEAQ (reference sequence). The V gene lost 1 base and the J gene lost 4 bases, with 11 bases spanning the gap. The CDR3 totals 15 residues. CDR3 loop: CASSLEDDRYNEQFF. Here the CDR3 DNA reads TGTGCCAGCAGCTTAGAAGACGACAGATACAATGAGCAGTTCTTC.

This chain uses TRBV7-2 with TRBJ2-1; D might be TRBD2 (6 bases). The germline V gene has CDR1 SGHTA and CDR2 FQGNSA. Trimming pared 4 bases from V and 7 bases from J, leaving 17 bases between. The CDR3 runs 15 residues. CDR3 amino acids: CASSSYLGAGNEQFF. CDR3 nucleotides: TGTGCCAGCAGCTCGTACCTAGGGGCGGGAAATGAGCAGTTCTTC.

This chain connects TRBV12-3 or TRBV12-4 to TRBJ1-1; no definite D call. V lost 5 bases and J lost 1, with 14 bases in between. The CDR3 is 15 residues long. CDR3 DNA sequence: TGTGCCAGCAGTCTTACAATGACCGGGAACACTGAAGCTTTCTTT. Its translation is CASSLTMTGNTEAFF.

This clonotype was seen only a few times. CDR3 region: CATSDSQGAGDTQYF. CDR3 sequence (DNA): TGTGCCACCAGTGATTCACAGGGGGCAGGAGATACGCAGTATTTT. The V gene is TRBV24-1, the J gene TRBJ2-3; 9 nucleotides line up with TRBD1. The CDR3 sequence is 15 residues long. V gave up 2 bases and J gave up 5 bases; unmatched junction bases: 4. Germline V lookup: CDR1 KGHDR, CDR2 SFDVKD.

The chain employs TRBV6-2 or TRBV6-3 and TRBJ1-1, with 8 positions matching TRBD1. The CDR3 runs to 16 residues. The ends lost 7 bases at V and 3 bases at J; junction bases unmatched: 13. CDR1 is MNHEY, CDR2 SVGEGT, per germline. The CDR3 here is CASKLSTGDWDTEAFF. The CDR3 DNA sequence: TGTGCCAGCAAATTATCGACAGGGGATTGGGACACTGAAGCTTTCTTT.

The chain combines TRBV20-1 with TRBJ2-7; 8 bases line up with TRBD2. Unmatched junction bases numbered 4, after V lost 3 bases and J lost 3 bases. The CDR3 extends over 13 amino acids. Germline V lookup: CDR1 DFQATT, CDR2 SNEGSKA (reference sequence). The CDR3 region is CSARETSDYEQYF. CDR3 nucleotides: TGCAGTGCTAGGGAGACTAGCGACTACGAGCAGTACTTC.

This clonotype was found a few times. The genes are TRBV20-1 and TRBJ1-3; D call uncertain. The germline V and J ends were trimmed by 3 bases and 4 bases, with 16 bases remaining between them. CDR1 DFQATT and CDR2 SNEGSKA come from the germline V gene (reference sequence). The CDR3 loop spans 15 amino acids. The CDR3 DNA sequence: TGCAGTGCTAGTAATCCCAACGCCCGCGGAAACACCATATATTTT. It encodes CSASNPNARGNTIYF.

The table lists this clonotype with many counts. This chain joins TRBV4-3 and TRBJ1-1, with a weak D call TRBD1 (5 bases). The CDR3 covers 12 residues. Trimming stripped 4 bases from V and 8 bases from J, with 11 bases between. Germline-derived CDR1 and CDR2 are LGHNA and YSLEER. The CDR3 loop is CASSLVGGEAFF. CDR3 nucleotides: TGCGCCAGCAGCCTGGTGGGGGGGGAAGCTTTCTTT.

This clonotype has more than one count but fewer than ten. The V call is TRBV7-2, the J call TRBJ2-7, with D tentatively TRBD1 or TRBD2 (5 bases each). The CDR3 is made up of 14 amino acids. Per the germline V gene, CDR1 is SGHTA and CDR2 is FQGNSA. The V end was cut by 2 bases, the J end by 3 bases, with 11 bases between. The CDR3 here is CASSLCWGIYEQYV. CDR3 in DNA: TGTGCCAGCAGCTTATGTTGGGGGATCTACGAGCAGTACGTC.

The rearrangement joins TRBV7-2 to TRBJ2-3, with TRBD2 identical over 12 bases. V gave up 1 base and J gave up 1 base; unmatched junction bases: 9. The germline V gene has CDR1 SGHTA and CDR2 FQGNSA. The CDR3 spans 19 residues. The CDR3 reads CASSLGLAGGPGRTDTQYF. In DNA, the CDR3 is TGTGCCAGCAGCTTAGGCCTAGCGGGGGGGCCTGGGCGCACAGATACGCAGTATTTT. The whole variable domain, filled in from reference TRBV7-2 and TRBJ2-3, reads GAGVSQSPSNKVTEKGKDVELRCDPISGHTALYWYRQSLGQGLEFLIYFQGNSAPDKSGLPSDRFSAERTGGSVSTLTIQRTQQEDSAVYLCASSLGLAGGPGRTDTQYFGPGTRLTVL.

CDR3 nucleotides: TGCGCCAGCAGCTTTAAGGGGCGAACCTCCTACGAGCAGTACGTC. Its protein is CASSFKGRTSYEQYV. The V call is TRBV5-1, the J call TRBJ2-7; D is possibly TRBD1 (5 bases). V was clipped by 2 bases and J by 0 bases, with 12 bases between them. There are 15 residues in the CDR3. CDR1 is SGHRS and CDR2 is YFSETQ in the germline V gene.

Only a few counts were recorded for this clonotype. This chain connects TRBV5-5 to TRBJ1-5, with 10 bases identical to TRBD1. The length of the CDR3 is 16 residues. The V and J ends lost 4 bases and 1 base, in that order; junction bases with no gene match: 5. CDR1 is SGHKS, CDR2 YYEKEE, per germline (reference sequence). CDR3 sequence: CASSPGTGVSNQPQHF. The CDR3 DNA sequence: TGTGCCAGCAGCCCCGGGACAGGGGTGAGCAATCAGCCCCAGCATTTT.

The chain carries TRBV6-2 or TRBV6-3 and TRBJ2-3; D ambiguous. Trimming pared 8 bases from V and 8 bases from J, leaving 14 bases between. The CDR3 runs 12 residues. The V gene's germline CDR1 is MNHEY and CDR2 SVGEGT. The CDR3 DNA reads TGTGCCAGCCTCCGGAACTCGGGTACGCAGTATTTT. It is translated as CASLRNSGTQYF.

The V call is TRBV28, the J call TRBJ1-5, with TRBD1 as a possible D gene (6 bases). The CDR3 loop spans 13 amino acids. V lost 6 bases to trimming and J lost 6 bases, with 12 bases between them. In germline, CDR1 is MDHEN, CDR2 SYDVKM. The CDR3, as DNA: TGTGCCAGCAGCCAGGACAGATTTCAGCCCCAGCATTTT. It codes for CASSQDRFQPQHF.

This clonotype was detected only a few times. The V call is TRBV6-1, the J call TRBJ2-5; 12 bases match TRBD2. Per germline, CDR1 MNHNS and CDR2 SASEGT. This CDR3 region has 14 residues. V shed 8 bases, J shed 3 bases, and the junction held 4 bases outside the gene matches. Here the CDR3 reads CASSSGGAEETQYF. The CDR3 DNA reads TGTGCCAGCTCTAGCGGGGGGGCCGAAGAGACCCAGTACTTC.

This clonotype was observed a few times. The chain joins TRBV4-3 to TRBJ2-1; 10 bases map to TRBD2. With 0 bases clipped from V and 8 bases from J, the junction kept 4 bases outside the gene matches. This CDR3 contains 15 residues. CDR1 is LGHNA, CDR2 YSLEER, per germline. CDR3 coding DNA: TGCGCCAGCAGCCAAGATTGGACTAGCGGCTATGAGCAGTTCTTC. Translating it yields CASSQDWTSGYEQFF.

The chain links TRBV20-1 to TRBJ2-4, with D tentatively TRBD1 (5 bases). Per the germline V gene, CDR1 is DFQATT and CDR2 is SNEGSKA (reference sequence). This CDR3 has 16 residues. Trimming pared 3 bases from V and 7 bases from J, leaving 22 bases between. In DNA, the CDR3 is TGCAGTGCTAGTCTCGGGTCGAGCCAGGGCAGGAACATTCAGTACTTC. This translates into CSASLGSSQGRNIQYF.

The CDR3, as DNA: TGCGCCAGCAGCCAAGACAGCCACTCTGGGGCCAACGTCCTGACTTTC. Amino acid sequence: CASSQDSHSGANVLTF. The genes are TRBV4-3 and TRBJ2-6; no reliable D call. CDR1 and CDR2 (germline): LGHNA, YSLEER. Trimming shortened V by 0 bases and J by 0 bases, and 6 bases separated the two germline ends. The CDR3 has 16 residues.

This chain links TRBV7-2 with TRBJ1-2; D ambiguous. The CDR3 consists of 16 residues. Per germline, CDR1 SGHTA and CDR2 FQGNSA. Trimming left V 5 bases short and J 4 bases short, with 20 bases between. The DNA for the CDR3 is TGTGCCAGCAGCCCTCCCTTAGGGATGGTCCGCTATGGCTACACCTTC. Translation: CASSPPLGMVRYGYTF.

This clonotype has only a few counts. This sequence joins TRBV20-1 and TRBJ1-2; D not resolved. This CDR3 is 11 amino acids long. Looked up from germline, CDR1 is DFQATT and CDR2 is SNEGSKA (reference sequence). The germline V and J ends were trimmed by 0 bases and 5 bases, with 4 bases remaining between them. DNA for the CDR3: TGCAGTGCTAGAGAGGATTATGGCTACACCTTC. Its protein is CSAREDYGYTF.

The chain carries TRBV2 and TRBJ2-7; D call uncertain. V was trimmed by 10 bases and J by 6 bases, leaving 19 bases between them. The germline gives CDR1 SNHLY, CDR2 FYNNEI. CDR3 length equals 13 residues. The CDR3 spells CATHPGKIGEQYV. CDR3 coding DNA: TGTGCCACCCACCCCGGAAAAATCGGCGAGCAGTACGTC.

This clonotype was detected only a few times. CDR3 amino acids: CASSHPSGAAYYEQYF. The CDR3 bases are TGCGCCAGCAGCCACCCCTCGGGAGCGGCCTACTACGAGCAGTACTTC. V and J are TRBV4-1 and TRBJ2-7; D is perhaps TRBD2 (6 bases). Germline CDR1 and CDR2: MGHRA and YSYEKL. The CDR3 is 16 residues long. With 3 bases removed from V and 3 bases from J, the gap between germline ends came to 18 bases.

The chain combines TRBV28 with TRBJ1-4; 7 bases are a match to TRBD1. Germline trimming cut 4 bases from V and 7 bases from J; bases unmatched to any gene: 6. This CDR3 is 14 amino acids long. Germline V gene lookup returns CDR1 MDHEN and CDR2 SYDVKM. The CDR3 spells CASSSGQEGEKLFF. CDR3 nucleotides: TGTGCCAGCAGTTCCGGACAGGAAGGTGAAAAACTGTTTTTT.

The rearrangement links TRBV6-5 to TRBJ1-3; D remains ambiguous. The CDR3 extends over 14 amino acids. From germline, CDR1 is MNHEY and CDR2 SVGAGI. V was cut by 6 bases and J by 4 bases, with 13 bases left in between. CDR3 protein: CASRQLLSGNTIYF. The DNA for the CDR3 is TGTGCCAGCAGGCAACTCCTATCCGGAAACACCATATATTTT.